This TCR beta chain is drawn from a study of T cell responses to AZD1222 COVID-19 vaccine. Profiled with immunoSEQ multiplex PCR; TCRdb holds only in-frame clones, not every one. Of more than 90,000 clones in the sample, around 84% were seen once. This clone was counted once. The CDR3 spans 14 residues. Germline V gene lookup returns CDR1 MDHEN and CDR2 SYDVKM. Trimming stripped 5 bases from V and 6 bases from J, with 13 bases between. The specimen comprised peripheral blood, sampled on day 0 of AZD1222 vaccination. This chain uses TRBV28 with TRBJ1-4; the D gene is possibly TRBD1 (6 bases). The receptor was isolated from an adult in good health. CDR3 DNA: TGTGCCAGCAGTGAACAGGGACGGGATGAAAAACTGTTTTTT. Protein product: CASSEQGRDEKLFF.